The present T cell receptor beta chain was sequenced within a study of spatial heterogeneity in lung cancer. As for the study in general: Raw reads showed each unique TCR and UMI combination turning up more than ten times on average. Findings and caveats of the study: One measure, the expanded intratumoral alpha and beta TCR count, tracked tumor mutation counts.

TCRdb re-called the 5' RACE reads through MiXCR, storing one row per CDR3 protein. The repertoire holds about 9,500 distinct CDR3 sequences, around 15% seen once, with 13% to 15% in the top ten. The CDR3 is 14 amino acids. With 4 bases clipped from V and 2 bases from J, the junction kept 5 bases outside the gene matches. Germline loops: CDR1 DFQATT, CDR2 SNEGSKA (reference sequence). The time point: sample taken at primary tumor resection. Patients with untreated early-stage non-small cell lung cancer, numbering 72, were the donors. Unsorted whole RNA of tumor, nontumor lung or frozen PBMC was sequenced. Many counts were recorded for this clonotype. Its cognate antigen is unknown.

The chain carries TRBV20-1 and TRBJ2-3; 8 positions match TRBD1. The sequence came from a male donor with early-stage non-small cell lung cancer. The material sequenced was lung tumor tissue, taken at surgery. The CDR3 protein is CSAKGQGHTDTQYF. The CDR3 DNA reads TGCAGTGCTAAAGGACAGGGACACACAGATACGCAGTATTTT.